A selection of T cell receptor beta chains follows, all from one sample in a study of blood T cell repertoires in COVID-19. Libraries were prepared by immunoSEQ multiplex PCR; TCRdb keeps only in-frame clonotypes and omits some of them. The sample has 450,000 to 500,000 clones; 87% are singletons. Sequenced input: PBMCs or T cells enriched from blood (not recorded which). All receptors derive from a woman younger than 35 who had recovered from COVID-19. Each CDR3 is given with its conserved first and last residue. The order of the fields is J gene, V gene, CDR3 protein.

J: TRBJ2-5
V: TRBV5-1
CDR3: CASRFDGGLETQYF

J: TRBJ1-2
V: TRBV19
CDR3: CASSPVAGQTYGYTF

J: TRBJ2-7
V: TRBV10-2
CDR3: CASSPGDSYEQYF

J: TRBJ1-2
V: TRBV16
CDR3: CASSHLTQLPGHTSLNPFYGYTF

J: TRBJ1-6
V: TRBV28
CDR3: CASSLPGKDSPLHF

J: TRBJ2-7
V: TRBV5-6
CDR3: CASSFAPFSSYEQYF

J: TRBJ1-3
V: TRBV9
CDR3: CASSSTGSTGNTIYF

J: TRBJ1-2
V: TRBV7-8
CDR3: CASGEPGQGNGYTF

J: TRBJ2-3
V: TRBV5-1
CDR3: CASSSAGSGDTQYF

J: TRBJ1-6
V: TRBV3-1/TRBV3-2
CDR3: CASSQVRGSPTNNSPLHF

J: TRBJ2-7
V: TRBV27
CDR3: CASSFTGATTYEQYF

J: TRBJ1-5
V: TRBV30
CDR3: CAWSSRGREGQPQHF

J: TRBJ1-1
V: TRBV29-1
CDR3: CSGRRGRGDEAFF

J: TRBJ1-3
V: TRBV28
CDR3: CASSPRPNYNGNTIYF

J: TRBJ1-1
V: TRBV5-1
CDR3: CASSSLMTGGTEAFF

J: TRBJ1-3
V: TRBV10-2
CDR3: CASRRGAGNTIYF

J: TRBJ2-3
V: TRBV28
CDR3: CASSFRLAGGRGTDTQYF

J: TRBJ1-1
V: TRBV7-9
CDR3: CASSLGARRDTEAFF